Listed below are T cell receptor beta chains from one sample, sequenced in a study of blood T cell repertoires in COVID-19. Generated by immunoSEQ multiplex PCR, the TCRdb table keeps only in-frame clones and is missing some. The sample holds fewer than 450,000 clones, roughly 88% seen once. Sample: PBMCs or T cells enriched from blood (not recorded which). The receptors stem from a man between 18 and 29 years old who had recovered from COVID-19. CDR3s include the opening cysteine and the closing phenylalanine or tryptophan. The D gene is left open where the match is weak. For some rows the clone size is stated as once, few or many, or as a class when expanded; others skip it.

clone size: -
D gene: -
J gene: TRBJ2-6
V gene: TRBV6-5
CDR3 protein: CATAGNSGANVLTF
CDR3 DNA: TGTGCCACCGCAGGGAACTCTGGGGCCAACGTCCTGACTTTC

clone size: -
D gene: -
J gene: TRBJ1-2
V gene: TRBV5-6
CDR3 protein: CASSLGPFRGYTF
CDR3 DNA: TGTGCCAGCAGCTTGGGACCGTTCAGGGGCTACACCTTC

clone size: -
D gene: TRBD1
J gene: TRBJ2-5
V gene: TRBV7-9
CDR3 protein: CASSPRQGETQYF
CDR3 DNA: TGTGCCAGCAGCCCCAGACAGGGAGAGACCCAGTACTTC

clone size: -
D gene: TRBD2
J gene: TRBJ2-1
V gene: TRBV7-2
CDR3 protein: CASSTWTSGFDEQFF
CDR3 DNA: TGTGCCAGCAGCACATGGACTAGCGGGTTCGATGAGCAGTTCTTC

clone size: -
D gene: -
J gene: TRBJ1-1
V gene: TRBV28
CDR3 protein: CASSLRGGRTEAFF
CDR3 DNA: TGTGCCAGCAGTTTAAGGGGTGGGAGGACTGAAGCTTTCTTT

clone size: few
D gene: -
J gene: TRBJ2-2
V gene: TRBV5-4
CDR3 protein: CASSIQGGELFF
CDR3 DNA: TGTGCCAGCAGTATACAGGGCGGGGAGCTGTTTTTT

clone size: few
D gene: TRBD1
J gene: TRBJ2-4
V gene: TRBV19
CDR3 protein: CASSPRQGKNIQYF
CDR3 DNA: TGTGCCAGTAGTCCACGACAGGGAAAAAACATTCAGTACTTC

clone size: -
D gene: TRBD1
J gene: TRBJ2-4
V gene: TRBV5-1
CDR3 protein: CASSPGTGRAKNIQYF
CDR3 DNA: TGCGCCAGCAGCCCGGGGACAGGACGTGCCAAAAACATTCAGTACTTC

clone size: -
D gene: -
J gene: TRBJ1-1
V gene: TRBV6-2/TRBV6-3
CDR3 protein: CASSLRGYGTEAFF
CDR3 DNA: TGTGCCAGCAGTTTAAGGGGGTATGGCACTGAAGCTTTCTTT

clone size: -
D gene: TRBD1
J gene: TRBJ2-3
V gene: TRBV13
CDR3 protein: CASSSRQGGYTDTQYF
CDR3 DNA: TGTGCCAGCAGCTCCCGACAGGGTGGCTACACAGATACGCAGTATTTT

clone size: -
D gene: -
J gene: TRBJ1-1
V gene: TRBV27
CDR3 protein: CASSHMGAEWRAFF
CDR3 DNA: TGTGCCAGCAGTCATATGGGAGCCGAGTGGAGAGCTTTCTTT

clone size: -
D gene: TRBD2
J gene: TRBJ2-7
V gene: TRBV2
CDR3 protein: CASSALREGSYEQYF
CDR3 DNA: TGTGCCAGCAGTGCACTGCGGGAGGGGAGCTACGAGCAGTACTTC

clone size: -
D gene: -
J gene: TRBJ1-1
V gene: TRBV11-3
CDR3 protein: CASKGGGPWAFF
CDR3 DNA: TGTGCCAGCAAGGGCGGGGGCCCCTGGGCTTTCTTT

clone size: -
D gene: TRBD1
J gene: TRBJ1-5
V gene: TRBV28
CDR3 protein: CASTPTGFGNQPQHF
CDR3 DNA: TGTGCCAGCACCCCGACAGGGTTTGGCAATCAGCCCCAGCATTTT

clone size: -
D gene: TRBD1
J gene: TRBJ1-1
V gene: TRBV15
CDR3 protein: CATSRDGTGEAFF
CDR3 DNA: TGTGCCACCAGCAGAGACGGGACAGGGGAAGCTTTCTTT

clone size: -
D gene: -
J gene: TRBJ1-2
V gene: TRBV4-1
CDR3 protein: CASSQADARGGYGYTF
CDR3 DNA: TGCGCCAGCAGCCAAGCGGACGCCCGGGGGGGATATGGCTACACCTTC

clone size: -
D gene: -
J gene: TRBJ2-7
V gene: TRBV28
CDR3 protein: CASSLLGAAYEQYF
CDR3 DNA: TGTGCCAGCAGTTTATTAGGGGCCGCTTACGAGCAGTACTTC

clone size: -
D gene: -
J gene: TRBJ2-1
V gene: TRBV6-1
CDR3 protein: CASSEGGPYNEQFF
CDR3 DNA: TGTGCCAGCAGTGAAGGGGGGCCCTACAATGAGCAGTTCTTC

clone size: -
D gene: TRBD2
J gene: TRBJ2-3
V gene: TRBV28
CDR3 protein: CASRGGRGTDTQYF
CDR3 DNA: TGTGCCAGTAGGGGAGGGAGGGGCACAGATACGCAGTATTTT

clone size: -
D gene: TRBD2
J gene: TRBJ2-7
V gene: TRBV3-1/TRBV3-2
CDR3 protein: CASSQPLAGGTYEQYF
CDR3 DNA: TGTGCCAGCAGCCAACCTCTAGCGGGAGGGACCTACGAGCAGTACTTC

clone size: -
D gene: TRBD2
J gene: TRBJ2-1
V gene: TRBV27
CDR3 protein: CASSSLAGAREQFF
CDR3 DNA: TGTGCCAGCAGTTCACTAGCGGGAGCGAGGGAGCAGTTCTTC

clone size: -
D gene: -
J gene: TRBJ1-6
V gene: TRBV3-1/TRBV3-2
CDR3 protein: CASSQGVFPNSPLHF
CDR3 DNA: TGTGCCAGCAGCCAAGGAGTCTTCCCTAATTCACCCCTCCACTTT

clone size: -
D gene: TRBD2
J gene: TRBJ2-7
V gene: TRBV7-2
CDR3 protein: CASSRASGGYEQYF
CDR3 DNA: TGTGCCAGCAGCCGGGCTAGCGGAGGATACGAGCAGTACTTC

clone size: -
D gene: TRBD1
J gene: TRBJ1-2
V gene: TRBV7-3
CDR3 protein: CASSKEGTANYGYTF
CDR3 DNA: TGTGCCAGCAGCAAAGAGGGGACAGCTAACTATGGCTACACCTTC

clone size: -
D gene: -
J gene: TRBJ1-4
V gene: TRBV3-1/TRBV3-2
CDR3 protein: CASSQEDRKVEKLFF
CDR3 DNA: TGTGCCAGCAGCCAAGAAGACAGGAAGGTTGAGAAACTGTTTTTT

clone size: -
D gene: -
J gene: TRBJ1-1
V gene: TRBV10-3
CDR3 protein: CAISEWRQNEAFF
CDR3 DNA: TGTGCCATCAGTGAGTGGAGACAGAATGAAGCTTTCTTT

clone size: -
D gene: TRBD2
J gene: TRBJ2-1
V gene: TRBV6-5
CDR3 protein: CASSSSGGPYNEQFF
CDR3 DNA: TGTGCCAGCAGCAGCTCGGGGGGTCCCTACAATGAGCAGTTCTTC

clone size: -
D gene: -
J gene: TRBJ1-4
V gene: TRBV27
CDR3 protein: CASRARGARNEKLFF
CDR3 DNA: TGTGCCAGCAGGGCCAGGGGCGCGAGGAATGAAAAACTGTTTTTT

clone size: -
D gene: TRBD2
J gene: TRBJ2-1
V gene: TRBV5-4
CDR3 protein: CASSPRLAGGGGEQFF
CDR3 DNA: TGTGCCAGCAGCCCGCGACTAGCGGGGGGAGGGGGTGAGCAGTTCTTC